This passage covers 29 T cell receptor beta chains from one sample sequenced in a study of T cell responses to AZD1222 COVID-19 vaccine. The protocol was immunoSEQ multiplex PCR, while the TCRdb copy is restricted to in-frame clones and leaves out a portion. Of about 99,000 clones listed, 86% are singletons. The sequences come from peripheral blood, collected 28 days after the second dose of the MenACWY control vaccine. The receptors derive from an adult who received the MenACWY meningococcal vaccine as a control.

J is TRBJ1-2 and V is TRBV7-2; TRBD1 agrees at 7 bases. J lost 4 bases, V lost 7 bases, and 9 bases had no gene match. The germline gives CDR1 SGHTA, CDR2 FQGNSA. The CDR3 is 14 amino acids. This CDR3 reads CASTMTGTVYGYTF. CDR3 bases: TGTGCCAGCACGATGACCGGGACAGTCTATGGCTACACCTTC.

The CDR3 DNA follows: TGTGCCAGCAGTGAAGTCCGGGGGGCCGGGGAGCTGTTTTTT. It codes for CASSEVRGAGELFF. The chain carries TRBV2 and TRBJ2-2; 7 bases map to TRBD2. CDR1 and CDR2 (germline): SNHLY, FYNNEI. The CDR3 has 14 residues. With 1 base clipped from V and 6 bases from J, the junction kept 2 bases outside the gene matches.

This sequence joins TRBV4-2 and TRBJ2-1; D perhaps matches TRBD1 (6 bases). Trimming shortened V by 4 bases and J by 6 bases, and 16 bases separated the two germline ends. CDR3 size: 15 residues. Germline CDR1 and CDR2: LGHNA and YNFKEQ. CDR3 bases: TGTGCCAGCAGCCCAGACTCCGGGACAATCAATGAGCAGTTCTTC. Translated: CASSPDSGTINEQFF.

This rearrangement joins TRBV12-3 or TRBV12-4 to TRBJ1-3, with unresolved D. The V end lost 2 bases, the J end lost 4 bases, and 6 bases lay between the germline ends. The CDR3 contains 13 residues. The CDR3 nucleotides are TGTGCCAGCAGTTTAAGTACGGGAAACACCATATATTTT. Its translation is CASSLSTGNTIYF.

The V gene is TRBV27, the J gene TRBJ2-1; 8 nucleotides match TRBD2. Germline-derived CDR1 and CDR2 are MNHEY and SMNVEV (reference sequence). The CDR3 contains 16 residues. V dropped 6 bases and J dropped 0; count of bases not matched to a gene: 7. The CDR3 loop is CASSPERGSSYNEQFF. DNA for the CDR3: TGTGCCAGCAGCCCCGAGCGGGGGAGCTCCTACAATGAGCAGTTCTTC.

This clone was picked up one time. The rearrangement links TRBV10-1 to TRBJ1-6; no clear D gene. Trimming removed 5 bases from V and 3 bases from J, with 5 bases in between. The CDR3 sequence is 13 residues long. Germline CDR1 and CDR2: WNHNN and SYGVQD (reference sequence). The CDR3, as DNA: TGCGCCAGCAGTCGGGACTATAATTCACCCCTCCACTTT. This encodes CASSRDYNSPLHF.

The J gene is TRBJ1-1, the V gene TRBV7-2; a weak D match, TRBD1 (5 bases). CDR3 length: 13 residues. The germline gives CDR1 SGHTA, CDR2 FQGNSA. Trimming cost V 4 bases and J 1 base, with 7 bases left between them. This CDR3 is CASSYGTNTEAFF. The CDR3 DNA reads TGTGCCAGCAGCTATGGGACGAACACTGAAGCTTTCTTT.

The J gene is TRBJ2-2, the V gene TRBV6-5; 8 nucleotides match TRBD1. The germline gives CDR1 MNHEY, CDR2 SVGAGI. Trimming cost V 5 bases and J 7 bases; bases outside gene matches: 9. This CDR3 region has 15 residues. The CDR3 is CASSPGQGVSGELFF. In nucleotides, the CDR3 is TGTGCCAGCAGTCCCGGACAGGGAGTGAGCGGGGAGCTGTTTTTT.

The chain links TRBV20-1 to TRBJ2-7; D unclear. V was clipped by 3 bases and J by 4 bases, with 19 bases between them. The CDR3 consists of 15 residues. CDR1 and CDR2 (germline): DFQATT, SNEGSKA (reference sequence). CDR3 coding DNA: TGCAGTGCTAGTAAAGGGCTATTTAATGGTTACGAGCAGTACTTC. The encoded protein is CSASKGLFNGYEQYF.

The chain recombines TRBV6-6 with TRBJ1-4, with D perhaps TRBD1 (5 bases). The germline V and J ends were trimmed by 6 bases and 8 bases, with 16 bases remaining between them. Germline CDR1 and CDR2: MNHNY and SVGAGI (reference sequence). CDR3 length: 14 amino acids. DNA of the CDR3: TGTGCCAGCAGACACCGGGACCTTAGGGAAAAACTGTTTTTT. This codes for CASRHRDLREKLFF.

The chain employs TRBV28 and TRBJ1-2; D call uncertain. V lost 1 base, J lost 6 bases, and 15 bases lay in between. The CDR3 has 15 amino acids. Per the germline V gene, CDR1 is MDHEN and CDR2 is SYDVKM. The CDR3 nucleotides are TGTGCCAGCAGTTTATCCCCCTTCGGGGAAAATGGCTACACCTTC. Translated: CASSLSPFGENGYTF.

This clone was seen a single time. The rearrangement joins TRBV4-1 to TRBJ1-6; no clear D. Deletions cut 0 bases from V and 0 bases from J, with 6 bases between. The V gene's germline CDR1 is MGHRA and CDR2 YSYEKL. CDR3 length: 16 amino acids. The CDR3 here is CASSQDRSSYNSPLHF. The CDR3 DNA follows: TGCGCCAGCAGCCAAGATCGGAGCTCCTATAATTCACCCCTCCACTTT.

The chain links TRBV5-4 to TRBJ2-1, with a weak D call TRBD2 (5 bases). In germline, CDR1 is SGHNT, CDR2 YYREEE (reference sequence). This CDR3 has 17 amino acids. The germline V and J ends were trimmed by 3 bases and 0 bases, with 16 bases remaining between them. CDR3 bases: TGTGCCAGCAGCTCGCCGAGCGGACGGAGCTCCTACAATGAGCAGTTCTTC. Translating it yields CASSSPSGRSSYNEQFF.

V is TRBV19 and J is TRBJ2-2; 8 bases line up with TRBD2. In germline, CDR1 is LNHDA, CDR2 SQIVND (reference sequence). V shed 6 bases and J 5 bases; nucleotides not matched to a gene: 11. This CDR3 contains 16 residues. CDR3 protein: CASRRSGGRGTGELFF. CDR3 sequence (DNA): TGTGCCAGTAGGAGAAGCGGGGGAAGGGGAACCGGGGAGCTGTTTTTT.

The gene calls are TRBV4-1 and TRBJ2-7; TRBD1 agrees at 10 bases. The J segment lost 4 bases and the V segment lost 5 bases, leaving 8 bases of the junction unmatched. CDR1 is MGHRA and CDR2 is YSYEKL in the germline V gene. The CDR3 runs 15 residues. This CDR3 is CASSKSDRGLYEQYF. CDR3 DNA: TGCGCCAGCAGCAAGTCAGACAGGGGGCTTTACGAGCAGTACTTC.

This clone turned up a few times. The chain recombines TRBV5-1 with TRBJ2-2; TRBD1 matches 9 bases. The V gene end was trimmed by 5 bases and the J gene end by 0 bases; junction bases not matched to a gene: 8. From germline, CDR1 is SGHRS and CDR2 YFSETQ. The CDR3 covers 17 residues. Here the CDR3 DNA reads TGCGCCAGCAGTTCCGGGACAGGGTTTTCGAACACCGGGGAGCTGTTTTTT. As protein: CASSSGTGFSNTGELFF.

The count of this clone is one. This sequence joins TRBV10-1 and TRBJ1-2; D unclear. V gave up 2 bases and J gave up 2 bases, with 6 bases separating them. From germline, CDR1 is WNHNN and CDR2 SYGVQD (reference sequence). The CDR3 runs 13 residues. CDR3 sequence (DNA): TGCGCCAGCAGTGAGAACGGGAACTATGGCTACACCTTC. This encodes CASSENGNYGYTF.

This sequence joins TRBV19 and TRBJ2-3, with 9 bases that match TRBD1. This CDR3 has 16 residues. Per germline, CDR1 LNHDA and CDR2 SQIVND (reference sequence). The trim removed 3 bases at V and 6 bases at J, leaving 10 bases unmatched. This CDR3 is CASSMPSQGAADTQYF. The CDR3 DNA is TGTGCCAGTAGTATGCCCTCACAGGGGGCGGCGGATACGCAGTATTTT.

The V and J genes are TRBV7-2 and TRBJ1-2, with D perhaps matching TRBD1 (5 bases). V was trimmed by 5 bases and J by 3 bases, leaving 13 bases between them. Germline assignment: CDR1 SGHTA and CDR2 FQGNSA. This CDR3 contains 14 residues. CDR3: CASSTRGVHYGYTF. For the CDR3, the DNA is TGTGCCAGCAGCACCAGAGGGGTCCACTATGGCTACACCTTC. Supplemented by reference TRBV7-2 and TRBJ1-2, the full variable domain reads GAGVSQSPSNKVTEKGKDVELRCDPISGHTALYWYRQSLGQGLEFLIYFQGNSAPDKSGLPSDRFSAERTGGSVSTLTIQRTQQEDSAVYLCASSTRGVHYGYTFGSGTRLTVV.

J is TRBJ2-7 and V is TRBV6-2 or TRBV6-3; a weak D match, TRBD2 (5 bases). From germline, CDR1 is MNHEY and CDR2 SVGEGT. With 4 bases removed from V and 4 bases from J, the gap between germline ends came to 11 bases. The CDR3 spans 13 residues. For the CDR3, the DNA is TGTGCCAGCAGTTCGCTCCGGGGTTACGAGCAGTACTTC. This codes for CASSSLRGYEQYF.

The gene calls are TRBV7-9 and TRBJ2-3, with D possibly being TRBD2 (7 bases). This CDR3 is built from 16 residues. Trimming left V 2 bases short and J 2 bases short, with 14 bases between. CDR1 SEHNR and CDR2 FQNEAQ come from the germline V gene (reference sequence). In nucleotides, the CDR3 is TGTGCCAGCAGCTTAAGAGGGGGGGCCGACACAGATACGCAGTATTTT. Translated: CASSLRGGADTDTQYF.

The chain carries TRBV7-9 and TRBJ1-2, with D possibly being TRBD1 (5 bases). Germline CDR1 and CDR2: SEHNR and FQNEAQ (reference sequence). Between the trimmed V and J ends, which lost 6 bases and 6 bases, there was a span of 17 bases. CDR3 length: 14 residues. The CDR3 coding sequence is TGTGCCAGCAGTTTTGAGACACGAGGGGATGGCTACACCTTC. Its protein product is CASSFETRGDGYTF.

This clone was picked up many times. DNA of the CDR3: TGTGCCAGCAGCCGGGGACTTCGGAGCGACAATGAGCAGTTCTTC. This sequence encodes CASSRGLRSDNEQFF. The chain uses TRBV7-8 and TRBJ2-1; tentative D call: TRBD2 (6 bases). The germline CDR1 and CDR2 sequences are SGHVS and FQNEAQ. CDR3 length: 15 amino acids. Deletions cut 5 bases from V and 5 bases from J, with 16 bases between.

V is TRBV9 and J is TRBJ2-1; D might be TRBD1 or TRBD2, each matching 6 bases. Trimming removed 1 base from V and 7 bases from J, with 18 bases in between. The length of the CDR3 is 16 residues. The V gene's germline CDR1 is SGDLS and CDR2 YYNGEE. As DNA, the CDR3 is TGTGCCAGCAGCGTACACGAGGGGGACTTGGGGAATGAGCAGTTCTTC. This sequence encodes CASSVHEGDLGNEQFF.

The chain couples TRBV5-1 to TRBJ2-3, with TRBD2 as a possible D gene (5 bases). CDR1 is SGHRS, CDR2 YFSETQ, per germline. The CDR3 is 14 amino acids. Trimming pared 0 bases from V and 1 base from J, leaving 6 bases between. CDR3 loop: CASSLGRGTDTQYF. CDR3 nucleotide sequence: TGCGCCAGCAGCTTGGGGCGGGGCACAGATACGCAGTATTTT.

The chain has TRBV24-1 and TRBJ1-5; TRBD1 matches at 7 bases. This CDR3 is built from 14 residues. The V gene end was trimmed by 3 bases and the J gene end by 4 bases; junction bases not matched to a gene: 2. The V gene's germline CDR1 is KGHDR and CDR2 SFDVKD. CDR3 nucleotides: TGTGCCACCAGTGATGCCAGGGGGAATCAGCCCCAGCATTTT. This gives the protein CATSDARGNQPQHF.

This clone has just a few counts. This chain joins TRBV30 and TRBJ2-7; the D gene is possibly TRBD1 (6 bases). This CDR3 region has 14 residues. Trimming took off 0 bases at V and 3 bases at J, with 12 bases between the two ends. The germline V gene encodes CDR1 GTSNPN and CDR2 SVGIG (reference sequence). CDR3 DNA sequence: TGTGCCTGGAGTGTAGGGGGTGGGGGCTACGAGCAGTACTTC. Protein product: CAWSVGGGGYEQYF.

This chain joins TRBV7-3 and TRBJ2-2, with a possible D match to TRBD1 (5 bases). In germline, CDR1 is SGHTA, CDR2 FQGTGA. V lost 5 bases and J 5 bases, leaving 12 bases between the germline ends. The CDR3 is 14 residues long. In DNA form, the CDR3 reads TGTGCCAGCAGCGTAATTCAGGGAACCGGGGAGCTGTTTTTT. Translation: CASSVIQGTGELFF.

V gene TRBV2 combines with J gene TRBJ2-3; 7 bases align to TRBD1. The CDR3 length is 12 residues. The trim removed 5 bases at V and 11 bases at J, leaving 7 bases unmatched. The germline V gene encodes CDR1 SNHLY and CDR2 FYNNEI. The CDR3 sequence is CASSPGTEKQYF. The CDR3 nucleotides read TGTGCCAGCAGTCCCGGGACAGAGAAGCAGTATTTT.